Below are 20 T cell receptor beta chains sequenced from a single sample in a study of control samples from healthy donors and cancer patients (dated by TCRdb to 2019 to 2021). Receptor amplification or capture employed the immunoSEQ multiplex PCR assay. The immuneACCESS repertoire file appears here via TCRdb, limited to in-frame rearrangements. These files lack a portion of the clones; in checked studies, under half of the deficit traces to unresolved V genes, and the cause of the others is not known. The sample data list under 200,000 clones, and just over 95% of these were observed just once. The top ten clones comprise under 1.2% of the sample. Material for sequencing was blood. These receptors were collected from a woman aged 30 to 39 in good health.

The CDR3 coding sequence is TGTGCCAGCAGTTTTCATACCGGGACGACTAATTCACCCCTCCACTTT. Amino acids: CASSFHTGTTNSPLHF. This chain uses TRBV6-5 with TRBJ1-6; possibly TRBD1 for D (5 bases). The V end was cut by 4 bases, the J end by 6 bases, with 16 bases between. CDR3 length: 16 residues. Germline values: CDR1 MNHEY, CDR2 SVGAGI.

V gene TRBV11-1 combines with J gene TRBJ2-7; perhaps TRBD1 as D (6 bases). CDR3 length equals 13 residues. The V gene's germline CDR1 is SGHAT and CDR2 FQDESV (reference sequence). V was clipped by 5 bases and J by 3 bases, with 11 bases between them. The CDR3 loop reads CASSPKDSYEQYF. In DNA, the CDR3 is TGTGCCAGCAGCCCCAAGGACAGCTACGAGCAGTACTTC.

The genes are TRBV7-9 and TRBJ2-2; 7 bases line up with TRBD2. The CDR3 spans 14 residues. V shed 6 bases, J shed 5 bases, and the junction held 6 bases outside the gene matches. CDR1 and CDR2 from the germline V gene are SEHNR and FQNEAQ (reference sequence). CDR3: CASSAGLPTGELFF. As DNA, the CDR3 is TGTGCCAGCAGTGCGGGACTACCAACCGGGGAGCTGTTTTTT. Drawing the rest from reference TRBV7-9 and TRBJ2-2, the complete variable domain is DTGVSQNPRHKITKRGQNVTFRCDPISEHNRLYWYRQTLGQGPEFLTYFQNEAQLEKSRLLSDRFSAERPKGSFSTLEIQRTEQGDSAMYLCASSAGLPTGELFFGEGSRLTVL.

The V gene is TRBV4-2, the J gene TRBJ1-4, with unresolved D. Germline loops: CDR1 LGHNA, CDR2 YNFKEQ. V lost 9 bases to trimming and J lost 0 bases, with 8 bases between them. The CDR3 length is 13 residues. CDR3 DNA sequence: TGTGCCAGTAAGCGCGCAACTAATGAAAAACTGTTTTTT. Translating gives CASKRATNEKLFF.

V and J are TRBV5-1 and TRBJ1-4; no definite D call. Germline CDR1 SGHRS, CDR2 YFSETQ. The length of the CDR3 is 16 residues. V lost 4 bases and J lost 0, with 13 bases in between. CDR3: CASSKVRQATNEKLFF. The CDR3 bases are TGCGCCAGCAGCAAGGTACGACAAGCAACTAATGAAAAACTGTTTTTT.

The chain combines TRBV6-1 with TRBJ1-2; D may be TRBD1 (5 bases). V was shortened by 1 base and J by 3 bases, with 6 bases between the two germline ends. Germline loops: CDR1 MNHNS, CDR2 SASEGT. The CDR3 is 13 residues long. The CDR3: CASSEGGYYGYTF. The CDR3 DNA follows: TGTGCCAGCAGTGAAGGGGGGTACTATGGCTACACCTTC.

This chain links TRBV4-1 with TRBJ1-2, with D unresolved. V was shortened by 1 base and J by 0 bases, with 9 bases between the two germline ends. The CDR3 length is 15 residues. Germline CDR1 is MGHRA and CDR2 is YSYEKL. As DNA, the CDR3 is TGCGCCAGCAGCCAAGTGGCAGGCGCTAACTATGGCTACACCTTC. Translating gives CASSQVAGANYGYTF.

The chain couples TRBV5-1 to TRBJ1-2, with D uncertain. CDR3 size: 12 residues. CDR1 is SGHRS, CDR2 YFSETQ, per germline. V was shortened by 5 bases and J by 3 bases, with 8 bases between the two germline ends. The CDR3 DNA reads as TGCGCCAGCAGTCCAGACCACTATGGCTACACCTTC. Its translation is CASSPDHYGYTF.

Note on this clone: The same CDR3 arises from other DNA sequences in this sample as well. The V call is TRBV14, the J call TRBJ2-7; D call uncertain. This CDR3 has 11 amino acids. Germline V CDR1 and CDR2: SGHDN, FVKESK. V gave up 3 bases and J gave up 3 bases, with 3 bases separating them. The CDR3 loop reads CASSHSYEQYF. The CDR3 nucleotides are TGTGCCAGCAGCCACAGCTACGAGCAGTACTTC.

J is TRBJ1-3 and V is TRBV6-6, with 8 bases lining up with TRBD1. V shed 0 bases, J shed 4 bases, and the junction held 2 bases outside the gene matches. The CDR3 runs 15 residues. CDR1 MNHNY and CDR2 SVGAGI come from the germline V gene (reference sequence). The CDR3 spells CASSYSTGAGNTIYF. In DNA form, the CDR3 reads TGTGCCAGCAGTTACTCGACAGGGGCAGGAAACACCATATATTTT.

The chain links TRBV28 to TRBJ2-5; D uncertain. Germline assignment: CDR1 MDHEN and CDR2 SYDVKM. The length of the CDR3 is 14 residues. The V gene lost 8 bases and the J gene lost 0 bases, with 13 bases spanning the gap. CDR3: CASGADGNQETQYF. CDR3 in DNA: TGTGCCAGCGGCGCCGACGGTAACCAAGAGACCCAGTACTTC.

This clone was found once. The CDR3 reads CASISGRTEKLFF. CDR3 nucleotide sequence: TGTGCCAGCATCTCAGGACGGACTGAAAAACTGTTTTTT. This sequence joins TRBV28 and TRBJ1-4; no clear D. The CDR3 loop spans 13 amino acids. From germline, CDR1 is MDHEN and CDR2 SYDVKM. Trimming pared 7 bases from V and 7 bases from J, leaving 13 bases between. The variable domain in full, with the rest retrieved from reference TRBV28 and TRBJ1-4, is DVKVTQSSRYLVKRTGEKVFLECVQDMDHENMFWYRQDPGLGLRLIYFSYDVKMKEKGDIPEGYSVSREKKERFSLILESASTNQTSMYLCASISGRTEKLFFGSGTQLSVL.

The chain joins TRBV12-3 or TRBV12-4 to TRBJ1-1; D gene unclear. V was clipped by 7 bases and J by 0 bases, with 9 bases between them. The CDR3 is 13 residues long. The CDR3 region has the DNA TGTGCCAGCATCAGCGCAGTGAACACTGAAGCTTTCTTT. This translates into CASISAVNTEAFF.

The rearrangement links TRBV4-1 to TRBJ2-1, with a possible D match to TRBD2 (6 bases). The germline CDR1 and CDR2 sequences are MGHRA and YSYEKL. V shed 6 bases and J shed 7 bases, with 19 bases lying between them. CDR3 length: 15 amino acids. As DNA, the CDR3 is TGCGCCAGCAGTTCCTCAGGAGGGCTGGGTAATGAGCAGTTCTTC. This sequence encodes CASSSSGGLGNEQFF.

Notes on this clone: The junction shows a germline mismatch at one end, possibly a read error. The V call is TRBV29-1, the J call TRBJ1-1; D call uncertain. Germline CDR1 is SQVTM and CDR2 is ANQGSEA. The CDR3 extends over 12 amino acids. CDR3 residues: CSVEDRRTEAFF. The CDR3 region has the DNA TGCAGCGTGGAAGACCGGAGAACTGAAGCTTTCTTT.

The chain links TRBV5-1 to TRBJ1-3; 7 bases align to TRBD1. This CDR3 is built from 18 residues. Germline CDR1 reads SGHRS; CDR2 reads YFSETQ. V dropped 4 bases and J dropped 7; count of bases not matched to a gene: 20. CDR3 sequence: CASSHGGWDSQIRNTIYF. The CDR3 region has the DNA TGCGCCAGCAGCCATGGCGGATGGGACAGCCAGATTCGGAACACCATATATTTT.

Here the CDR3 DNA reads TGTGCCAGTAGTGGGGACATTAGAATGGAGACCCAGTACTTC. It encodes CASSGDIRMETQYF. This sequence joins TRBV19 and TRBJ2-5; possible D gene TRBD1, 6 bases. CDR1 and CDR2 from the germline V gene are LNHDA and SQIVND (reference sequence). Trimming cost V 5 bases and J 5 bases, with 15 bases left between them. This CDR3 has 14 residues.

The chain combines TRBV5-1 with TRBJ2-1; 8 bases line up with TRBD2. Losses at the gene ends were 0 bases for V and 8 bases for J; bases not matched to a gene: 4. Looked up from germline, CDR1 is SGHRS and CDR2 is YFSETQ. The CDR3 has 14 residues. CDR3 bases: TGCGCCAGCAGCTTGGTAGCGGGGCGGGATGAGCAGTTCTTC. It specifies CASSLVAGRDEQFF.

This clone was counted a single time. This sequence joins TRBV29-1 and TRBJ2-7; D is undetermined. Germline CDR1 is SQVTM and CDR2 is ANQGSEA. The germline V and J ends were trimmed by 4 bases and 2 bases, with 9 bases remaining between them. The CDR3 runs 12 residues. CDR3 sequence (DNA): TGCAGCGTTGGTTATAACACCTACGAGCAGTACTTC. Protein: CSVGYNTYEQYF.

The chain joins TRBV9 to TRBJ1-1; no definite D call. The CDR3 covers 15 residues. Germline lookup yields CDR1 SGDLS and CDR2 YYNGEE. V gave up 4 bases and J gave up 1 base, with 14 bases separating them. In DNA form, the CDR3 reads TGTGCCAGCAGCCCACTGGGTTGGGAGAACACTGAAGCTTTCTTT. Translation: CASSPLGWENTEAFF.